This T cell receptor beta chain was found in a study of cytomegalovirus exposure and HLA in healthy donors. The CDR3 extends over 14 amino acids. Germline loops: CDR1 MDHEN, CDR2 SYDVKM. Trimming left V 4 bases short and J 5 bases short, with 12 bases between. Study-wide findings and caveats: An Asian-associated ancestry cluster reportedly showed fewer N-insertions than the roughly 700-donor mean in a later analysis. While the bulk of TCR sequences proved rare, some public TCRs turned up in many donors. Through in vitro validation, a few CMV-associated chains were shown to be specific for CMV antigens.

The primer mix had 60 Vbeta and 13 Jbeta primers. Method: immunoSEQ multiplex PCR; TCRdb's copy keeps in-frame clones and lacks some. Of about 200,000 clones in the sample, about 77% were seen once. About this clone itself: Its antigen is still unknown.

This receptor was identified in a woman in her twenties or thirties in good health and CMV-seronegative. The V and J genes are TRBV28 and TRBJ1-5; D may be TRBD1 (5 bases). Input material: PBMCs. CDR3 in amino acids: CASSSLAGHQPQHF. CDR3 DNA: TGTGCCAGCAGTTCGCTGGCGGGGCATCAGCCCCAGCATTTT.